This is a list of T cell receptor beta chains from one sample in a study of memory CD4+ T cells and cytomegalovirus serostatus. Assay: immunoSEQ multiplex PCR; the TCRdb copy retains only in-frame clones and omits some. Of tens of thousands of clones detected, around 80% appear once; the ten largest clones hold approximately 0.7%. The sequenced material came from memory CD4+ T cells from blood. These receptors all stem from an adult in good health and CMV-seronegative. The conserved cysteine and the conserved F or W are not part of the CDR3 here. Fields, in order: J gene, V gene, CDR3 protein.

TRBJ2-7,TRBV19,ASSIGGSSYEQY
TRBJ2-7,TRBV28,ASSWSGVSSYEQY
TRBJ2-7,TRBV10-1,ASSESKPSGSPCHEQY
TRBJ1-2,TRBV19,ASMDLNGYDGYT
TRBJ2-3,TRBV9,ASSVGPGGGTDTQY
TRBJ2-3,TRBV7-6,ASSPQGADTQY
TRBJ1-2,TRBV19,ASSIQSKAWDGYT
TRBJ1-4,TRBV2,ASSERQGPNEKLF
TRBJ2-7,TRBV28,ASSLGQGRMY
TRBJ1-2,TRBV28,ASRGGSARYGYT
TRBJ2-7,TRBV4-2,ASSQDRDRSSYEQY
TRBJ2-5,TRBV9,ASSVAPGEEETQY
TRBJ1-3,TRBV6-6,ASSPPQGLAGNTIY
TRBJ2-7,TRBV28,ASSSLNAPAGRDEQY
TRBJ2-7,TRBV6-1,ASRVDRDYEQY
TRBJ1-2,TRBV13,ASGLLGGISNYGYT
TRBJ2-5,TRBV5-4,ASSGDLLETQY
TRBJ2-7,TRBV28,ASRYTDEQY
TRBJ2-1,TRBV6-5,ASNNRLYNEQF
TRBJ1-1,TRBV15,ATSRDFSVEAF
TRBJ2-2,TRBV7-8,ASSLGLRGAGELF
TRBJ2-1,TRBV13,ASSFLGRGQGNEQF
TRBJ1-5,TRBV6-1,ASNGWESSQPQH
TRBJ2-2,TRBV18,ASSRDSLTGELF
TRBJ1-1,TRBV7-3,ASSSTGTEAF
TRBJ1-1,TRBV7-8,ASSSTRTGHTEAF
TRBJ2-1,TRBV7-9,ASTPSRGRSF
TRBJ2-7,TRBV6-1,ASSDPRTFSYEQY
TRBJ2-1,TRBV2,ASSVALAGYNEQF
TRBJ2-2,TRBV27,ASSFGQGGTGELF
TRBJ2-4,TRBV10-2,ASTANGDRAKNIQY
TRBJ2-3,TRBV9,ASSVVGERDTQY
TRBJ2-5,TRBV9,ASSLGLAETQY
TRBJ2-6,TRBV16,ASSPHGSGANVLT
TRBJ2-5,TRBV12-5,ASGLTLGTDDGETQY
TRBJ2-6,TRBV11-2,ASSSGQAGANVLT
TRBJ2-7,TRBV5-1,ASSLGRQQGVIYEQY
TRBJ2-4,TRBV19,ASTPGQLLAKNIQY
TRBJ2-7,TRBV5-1,ASSFLPGTGYEQY
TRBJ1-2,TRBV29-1,SVGDPGGVYGYT
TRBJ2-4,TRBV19,ASSIDRRTENIQY
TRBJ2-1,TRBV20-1,SATSFNEQF
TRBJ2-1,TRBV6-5,ASIPSGRGYNEQF
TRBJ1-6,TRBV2,ASSRQSSYNSPLH
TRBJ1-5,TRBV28,ASPPERGQPQH
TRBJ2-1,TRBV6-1,ASSVQAAGVYNEQF
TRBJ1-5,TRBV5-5,ASSLTGGDSNQPQH
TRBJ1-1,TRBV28,ASSSPAFGNTEAF
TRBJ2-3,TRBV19,ASTSRVKTGQDTQY
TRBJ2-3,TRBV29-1,SVDASGSLSDTQY
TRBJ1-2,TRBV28,ASTTGGAWGYT
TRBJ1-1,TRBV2,ASSGQGGLGTEAF
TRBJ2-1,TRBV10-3,AISESGKPYNEQF
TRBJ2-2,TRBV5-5,ASSLYGGGTGELF
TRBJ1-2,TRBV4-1,ASSQVVKWDNYGYT
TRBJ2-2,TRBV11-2,ASSLFRGGKAGELF
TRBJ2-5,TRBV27,ATNSDRVCQETQY
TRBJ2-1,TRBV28,ASSLGGRYSSTGF
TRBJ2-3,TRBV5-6,ASSSPPWAGGAFTQY
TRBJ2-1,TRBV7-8,ASSSSLSGRNPSYNEQF